Below, 4 T cell receptor beta chains from the same sample are listed, as sequenced in a study of molecular identifiers for immune sequencing clone quantification. TCRdb re-analysed the PCR reads in MiXCR, keeping a single row per CDR3 protein. The sample contains approximately 670,000 distinct CDR3 sequences, 20% of which appear only once. The sequenced material came from naive CD8+ T cells from blood, with Jurkat cell RNA spiked in. Subset described: FACS-sorted CD8+CD4-CCR7+CD45RA+ naive T cells. These receptors all come from a human donor in good health. Some libraries in this study had Jurkat cell RNA spiked in.

Remarks on this clonotype: A read error is possible here, since a much larger clone lies one base away. Lacking the conserved final phenylalanine or tryptophan, this CDR3 likely reflects a read error. The chain links TRBV2 to TRBJ1-2, with D tentatively TRBD1 (6 bases). The CDR3 covers 15 residues. V gave up 2 bases and J gave up 4 bases, with 14 bases separating them. Germline CDR1 is SNHLY and CDR2 is FYNNEI. The CDR3 here is CASSETKDSSYGYTI. The CDR3 coding sequence is TGTGCCAGCAGTGAAACCAAGGACAGTTCCTATGGCTACACCATC.

As concerns this clonotype: A read error may explain this, as a much larger clone is one base away. The CDR3 sequence is CASSLGTRTGSNEQFF. CDR3 coding DNA: TGTGCCAGCAGTTTAGGGACCAGGACAGGGTCGAATGAGCAGTTCTTC. The chain has TRBV28 and TRBJ2-1, with 8 nucleotides matching TRBD1. CDR3 length equals 16 residues. The V and J ends lost 2 bases and 7 bases, in that order; junction bases with no gene match: 10. Germline V CDR1 and CDR2: MDHEN, SYDVKM.

This clonotype was counted between two and nine times. The chain uses TRBV29-1 and TRBJ2-3; weak D call: TRBD1 (7 bases). Trimming took 4 bases from V and 5 from J, leaving 16 bases between them. Per germline, CDR1 SQVTM and CDR2 ANQGSEA. This CDR3 is 14 amino acids long. CDR3 DNA sequence: TGCAGCGTTGCGGGCAGGGGGGCCGGAGATACGCAGTATTTT. Its protein is CSVAGRGAGDTQYF.

This clonotype was seen only a few times. A read error is likely, as this CDR3 ends without the conserved phenylalanine or tryptophan. V gene TRBV11-3 combines with J gene TRBJ2-7; possible D gene TRBD2, 5 bases. Germline lookup yields CDR1 SGHNT and CDR2 YENEEA. The CDR3 is 13 amino acids. Trimming removed 5 bases at V and 2 bases at J, with 10 bases between. CDR3 DNA sequence: TGTGCCAGCAGCATCACCGGGGCCTACGAGCAGTACCTC. It translates to CASSITGAYEQYL.